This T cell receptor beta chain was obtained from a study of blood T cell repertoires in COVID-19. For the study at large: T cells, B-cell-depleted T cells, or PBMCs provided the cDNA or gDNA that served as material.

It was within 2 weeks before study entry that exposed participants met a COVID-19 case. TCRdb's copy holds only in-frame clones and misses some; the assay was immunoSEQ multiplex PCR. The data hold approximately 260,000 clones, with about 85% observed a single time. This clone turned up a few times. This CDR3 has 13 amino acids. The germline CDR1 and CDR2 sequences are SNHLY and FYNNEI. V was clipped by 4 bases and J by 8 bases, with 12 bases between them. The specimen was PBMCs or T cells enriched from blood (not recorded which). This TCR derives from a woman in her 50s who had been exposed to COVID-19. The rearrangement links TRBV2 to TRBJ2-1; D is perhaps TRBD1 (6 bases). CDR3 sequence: CASSGNRADEQFF. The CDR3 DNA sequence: TGTGCCAGCAGTGGAAACAGGGCAGATGAGCAGTTCTTC.